The 18 T cell receptor beta chains listed next were all sequenced from one sample in a study of cytomegalovirus exposure and HLA in healthy donors (dated by TCRdb to 2016 to 2017). The library was produced with the immunoSEQ multiplex PCR assay. For the multiplex PCR, a mixture combining 60 forward primers for TCR Vbeta segments and 13 reverse primers for TCR Jbeta segments was used. As stored in TCRdb, this immuneACCESS dataset retains in-frame rearrangements with V and J assigned. A fraction of the clones does not appear; measured against another copy, unresolved V genes explain less than half of the discrepancy, and the remainder lacks a known reason. This sample is represented by about 160,000 clones; approximately 74% of them were singletons. Approximately 2.8% of the sample goes to the ten largest clones. The sequencing input was PBMCs. Source of these receptors: a woman aged 25 to 39 in good health and CMV-seronegative.

This chain joins TRBV28 and TRBJ2-7; maybe TRBD1 (6 bases). The CDR3 sequence is 11 residues long. The V gene lost 6 bases and the J gene lost 8 bases, with 11 bases spanning the gap. CDR1 and CDR2 (germline): MDHEN, SYDVKM. The CDR3 spells CASRSDRKQYF. The CDR3 nucleotides are TGTGCCAGCAGGTCGGACAGAAAGCAGTACTTC.

The V and J genes are TRBV5-6 and TRBJ1-1; 8 positions match TRBD1. The V segment lost 3 bases and the J segment 3 bases; nucleotides outside the gene matches: 4. In germline, CDR1 is SGHDT, CDR2 YYEEEE. The CDR3 is made up of 14 amino acids. This CDR3 reads CASSSTDRDTEAFF. CDR3 DNA sequence: TGTGCCAGCAGCTCCACGGACAGGGACACTGAAGCTTTCTTT. Filled out from reference TRBV5-6 and TRBJ1-1, the complete variable domain reads DAGVTQSPTHLIKTRGQQVTLRCSPKSGHDTVSWYQQALGQGPQFIFQYYEEEERQRGNFPDRFSGHQFPNYSSELNVNALLLGDSALYLCASSSTDRDTEAFFGQGTRLTVV.

This clone was found once. This sequence joins TRBV5-1 and TRBJ1-6; 7 bases match TRBD1. From germline, CDR1 is SGHRS and CDR2 YFSETQ. Trimming cost V 0 bases and J 6 bases; bases outside gene matches: 3. CDR3 length: 15 amino acids. The chain's CDR3 is CASSLGRGFNSPLHF. CDR3 sequence (DNA): TGCGCCAGCAGCTTGGGCAGGGGGTTTAATTCACCCCTCCACTTT.

The J gene is TRBJ1-1, the V gene TRBV5-6; D is uncertain. The CDR3 runs to 14 residues. Germline-derived CDR1 and CDR2 are SGHDT and YYEEEE. Trimming took off 4 bases at V and 1 base at J, with 11 bases between the two ends. This CDR3 reads CASSGYRENTEAFF. Here the CDR3 DNA reads TGTGCCAGCAGCGGATACCGGGAGAACACTGAAGCTTTCTTT.

This rearrangement joins TRBV7-2 to TRBJ2-1, with D tentatively TRBD2 (6 bases). Looked up from germline, CDR1 is SGHTA and CDR2 is FQGNSA. The V gene lost 5 bases and the J gene lost 6 bases, with 8 bases spanning the gap. The CDR3 consists of 12 residues. CDR3: CASSKTSNEQFF. The CDR3 DNA is TGTGCCAGCAGCAAGACTAGCAATGAGCAGTTCTTC. Complete variable domain (other parts from reference TRBV7-2 and TRBJ2-1): GAGVSQSPSNKVTEKGKDVELRCDPISGHTALYWYRQSLGQGLEFLIYFQGNSAPDKSGLPSDRFSAERTGGSVSTLTIQRTQQEDSAVYLCASSKTSNEQFFGPGTRLTVL.

This clone was picked up a small number of times. The chain carries TRBV4-1 and TRBJ1-1; unclear D gene. Germline values: CDR1 MGHRA, CDR2 YSYEKL. Trimming took 0 bases from V and 6 from J, leaving 5 bases between them. The CDR3 consists of 12 residues. Here the CDR3 DNA reads TGCGCCAGCAGCCAAGATCGGGCTGAAGCTTTCTTT. This gives the protein CASSQDRAEAFF.

The rearrangement uses TRBV7-8 and TRBJ2-1; a possible D gene is TRBD2 (5 bases). This CDR3 contains 15 residues. The V end was cut by 4 bases, the J end by 0 bases, with 10 bases between. Per germline, CDR1 SGHVS and CDR2 FQNEAQ. The CDR3 coding sequence is TGTGCCAGCAGCTCGGACTCCAGCTCCTACAATGAGCAGTTCTTC. This codes for CASSSDSSSYNEQFF.

This chain uses TRBV6-5 with TRBJ1-6; D uncertain. Germline CDR1 MNHEY, CDR2 SVGAGI. This CDR3 comprises 14 residues. The V gene lost 2 bases and the J gene lost 6 bases, with 8 bases spanning the gap. The DNA for the CDR3 is TGTGCCAGCAGTTACCGAGAGTCTAATTCACCCCTCCACTTT. This encodes CASSYRESNSPLHF.

This chain connects TRBV4-2 to TRBJ2-1, with TRBD1 as a possible D gene (6 bases). V was clipped by 6 bases and J by 7 bases, with 13 bases between them. The CDR3 sequence is 13 residues long. Germline V CDR1 and CDR2: LGHNA, YNFKEQ. This CDR3 reads CASRGPGENEQFF. CDR3 in DNA: TGTGCCAGCAGAGGTCCAGGGGAGAATGAGCAGTTCTTC.

This sequence joins TRBV27 and TRBJ2-1, with 9 bases fitting TRBD2. Germline assignment: CDR1 MNHEY and CDR2 SMNVEV (reference sequence). This CDR3 has 14 amino acids. After removal of 7 bases from V and 7 bases from J, the junction contained 8 bases not matched to a gene. CDR3 sequence reads: CASNLRGGVNEQFF. CDR3 DNA: TGTGCCAGCAACCTGCGGGGGGGGGTGAATGAGCAGTTCTTC.

This clone was detected a few times. The V gene is TRBV5-1, the J gene TRBJ2-1; 10 positions match TRBD2. The V gene's germline CDR1 is SGHRS and CDR2 YFSETQ. The trim removed 5 bases at V and 4 bases at J, leaving 15 bases unmatched. CDR3 length: 18 residues. CDR3 sequence reads: CASREPIGAGGFYNEQFF. CDR3 nucleotides: TGCGCCAGCAGAGAACCAATAGGAGCGGGAGGGTTTTACAATGAGCAGTTCTTC.

The chain carries TRBV30 and TRBJ2-5; tentative D call: TRBD1 (5 bases). The CDR3 runs to 14 residues. The ends were cut back, 0 bases at V and 2 bases at J, with 10 bases in the middle. Germline V gene sequence: CDR1 GTSNPN, CDR2 SVGIG (reference sequence). The CDR3 here is CAWSVKTAQETQYF. In DNA, the CDR3 is TGTGCCTGGAGTGTAAAGACAGCGCAAGAGACCCAGTACTTC.

The chain couples TRBV2 to TRBJ2-5; 10 nucleotides line up with TRBD2. The V gene's germline CDR1 is SNHLY and CDR2 FYNNEI. This CDR3 spans 15 amino acids. The trim removed 3 bases at V and 4 bases at J, leaving 5 bases unmatched. The CDR3 loop is CASSDKRGGRETQYF. For the CDR3, the DNA is TGTGCCAGCAGTGACAAGCGGGGGGGCCGAGAGACCCAGTACTTC.

The chain employs TRBV4-1 and TRBJ1-2; the D is unclear. V lost 1 base, J lost 3 bases, and 15 bases lay in between. CDR3 size: 16 residues. Germline lookup yields CDR1 MGHRA and CDR2 YSYEKL. The CDR3 is CASSQVGSLTHYGYTF. CDR3 nucleotides: TGCGCCAGCAGCCAAGTCGGGAGCCTCACCCACTATGGCTACACCTTC.

The chain employs TRBV14 and TRBJ2-5, with 12 bases that match TRBD1. J lost 6 bases, V lost 4 bases, and 6 bases had no gene match. CDR3 length: 15 amino acids. CDR1 and CDR2 (germline): SGHDN, FVKESK. CDR3 DNA: TGTGCCAGCAGCCCACGGGACAGGGGGCGGCAGACCCAGTACTTC. Translating it yields CASSPRDRGRQTQYF.

This clone appeared a single time. The genes are TRBV28 and TRBJ2-7; 10 positions match TRBD2. CDR3 size: 13 residues. Trimming at V came to 6 bases and at J to 7 bases, leaving 6 bases not matched to a gene. From germline, CDR1 is MDHEN and CDR2 SYDVKM. In nucleotides, the CDR3 is TGTGCCAGCAGGTTAGCGGGGGGAGGAGAGCAGTACTTC. Protein sequence: CASRLAGGGEQYF.

This clone turned up a few times. V is TRBV19 and J is TRBJ1-5; D is perhaps TRBD1 (6 bases). In germline, CDR1 is LNHDA, CDR2 SQIVND (reference sequence). CDR3 length equals 16 residues. V was clipped by 7 bases and J by 0 bases, with 16 bases between them. The DNA for the CDR3 is TGTGCCAGTACCCAAGGGGGGGGAGATAGCAATCAGCCCCAGCATTTT. This encodes CASTQGGGDSNQPQHF. Based on the CDR3 plus reference TRBV19 and TRBJ1-5, the full variable domain is DGGITQSPKYLFRKEGQNVTLSCEQNLNHDAMYWYRQDPGQGLRLIYYSQIVNDFQKGDIAEGYSVSREKKESFPLTVTSAQKNPTAFYLCASTQGGGDSNQPQHFGDGTRLSIL.

This clone showed up just a few times. A junction end diverges from the germline sequence, so it may reflect a read error. This chain joins TRBV5-4 and TRBJ2-1, with 9 bases identical to TRBD2. CDR1 and CDR2 from the germline V gene are SGHNT and YYREEE (reference sequence). There are 14 residues in the CDR3. DNA for the CDR3: TGCGCCAGCAGCTCTAGCGGGGCTTACAATGAGCAGTTCTTC. This codes for CASSSSGAYNEQFF.